The entry that follows covers one T cell receptor beta chain sequence. Generated by immunoSEQ multiplex PCR, the TCRdb table keeps only in-frame clones and is missing some. The profile shows over 200,000 clones, 70% to 90% of them singletons. This sample is drawn from a study of blood T cell repertoires in COVID-19. Study-wide background: Sites in the United States, Italy and Spain provided acute and convalescent COVID-19 samples. Nucleic acid was either cDNA or gDNA, and it came from T cells, B-cell-depleted T cells, or PBMCs.

The CDR3 sequence is 15 residues long. Germline values: CDR1 LNHDA, CDR2 SQIVND (reference sequence). Trimming cost V 7 bases and J 5 bases; bases outside gene matches: 12. Sequenced sample: peripheral blood. The chain links TRBV19 to TRBJ2-5; 8 bases line up with TRBD2. This receptor was obtained from a woman younger than 30 who had recovered from COVID-19. The CDR3 DNA sequence: TGTGCCAGTACCCAGGGACTAGGAGGGTTGGAGACCCAGTACTTC. It codes for CASTQGLGGLETQYF.